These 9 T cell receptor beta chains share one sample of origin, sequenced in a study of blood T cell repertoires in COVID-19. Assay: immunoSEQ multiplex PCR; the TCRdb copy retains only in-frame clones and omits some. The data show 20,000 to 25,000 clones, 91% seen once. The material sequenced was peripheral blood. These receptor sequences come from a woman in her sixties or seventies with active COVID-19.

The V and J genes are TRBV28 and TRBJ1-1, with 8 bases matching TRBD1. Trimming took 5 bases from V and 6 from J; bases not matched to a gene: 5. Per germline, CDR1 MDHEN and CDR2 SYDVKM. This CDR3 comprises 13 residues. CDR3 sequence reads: CASSTGGLAEAFF. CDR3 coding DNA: TGTGCCAGCAGTACAGGGGGTTTAGCTGAAGCTTTCTTT.

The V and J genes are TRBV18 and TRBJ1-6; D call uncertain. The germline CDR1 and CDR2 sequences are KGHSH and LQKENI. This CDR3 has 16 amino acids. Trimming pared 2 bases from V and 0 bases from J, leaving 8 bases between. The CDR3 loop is CASSPTPGSYNSPLHF. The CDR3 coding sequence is TGTGCCAGCTCACCAACCCCGGGCTCCTATAATTCACCCCTCCACTTT.

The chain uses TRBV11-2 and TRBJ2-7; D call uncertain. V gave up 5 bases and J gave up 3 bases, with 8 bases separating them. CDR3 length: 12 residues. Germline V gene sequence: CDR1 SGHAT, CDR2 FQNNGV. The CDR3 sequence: CASSPSGYEQYF. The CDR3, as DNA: TGTGCCAGCAGCCCCTCGGGCTACGAGCAGTACTTC.

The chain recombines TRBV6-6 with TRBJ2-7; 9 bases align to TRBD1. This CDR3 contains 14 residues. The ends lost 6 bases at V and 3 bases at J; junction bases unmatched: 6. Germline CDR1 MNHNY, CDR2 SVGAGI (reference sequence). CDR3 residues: CASRPGQGRYEQYF. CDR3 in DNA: TGTGCCAGCAGACCTGGACAGGGGCGCTACGAGCAGTACTTC.

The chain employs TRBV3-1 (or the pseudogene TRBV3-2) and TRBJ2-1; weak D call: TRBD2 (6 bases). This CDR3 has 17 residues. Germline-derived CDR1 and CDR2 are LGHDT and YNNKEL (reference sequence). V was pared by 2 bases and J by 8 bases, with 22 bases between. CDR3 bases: TGTGCCAGCAGCCAATACGGGGGAGCGAGACTTAGGGATGAGCAGTTCTTC. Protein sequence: CASSQYGGARLRDEQFF.

DNA for the CDR3: TGTGCCAGCAGCTTAGGTACGAGCTGGAATGAGCAGTTCTTC. As protein: CASSLGTSWNEQFF. The genes are TRBV7-2 and TRBJ2-1; D gene uncertain. This CDR3 contains 14 residues. Germline loops: CDR1 SGHTA, CDR2 FQGNSA. Trimming took off 1 base at V and 7 bases at J, with 11 bases between the two ends.

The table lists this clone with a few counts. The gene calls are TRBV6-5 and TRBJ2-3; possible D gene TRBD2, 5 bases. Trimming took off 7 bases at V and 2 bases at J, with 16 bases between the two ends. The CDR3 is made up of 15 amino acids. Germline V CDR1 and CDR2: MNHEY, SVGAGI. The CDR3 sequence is CASNMDFTPTDTQYF. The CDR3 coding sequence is TGTGCCAGCAACATGGACTTCACGCCCACAGATACGCAGTATTTT.

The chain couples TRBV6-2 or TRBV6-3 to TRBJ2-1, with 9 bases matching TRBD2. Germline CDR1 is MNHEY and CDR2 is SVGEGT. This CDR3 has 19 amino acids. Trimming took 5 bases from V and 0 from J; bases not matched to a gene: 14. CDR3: CASSVTSGHDPFSYNEQFF. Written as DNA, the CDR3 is TGTGCCAGCAGTGTGACTAGCGGTCACGACCCCTTCTCCTACAATGAGCAGTTCTTC.

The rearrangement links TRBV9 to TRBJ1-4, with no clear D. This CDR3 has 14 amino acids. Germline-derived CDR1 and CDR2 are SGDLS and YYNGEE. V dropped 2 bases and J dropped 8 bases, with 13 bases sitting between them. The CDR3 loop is CASSVGGMDEKLFF. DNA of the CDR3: TGTGCCAGCAGCGTCGGCGGGATGGACGAAAAACTGTTTTTT.